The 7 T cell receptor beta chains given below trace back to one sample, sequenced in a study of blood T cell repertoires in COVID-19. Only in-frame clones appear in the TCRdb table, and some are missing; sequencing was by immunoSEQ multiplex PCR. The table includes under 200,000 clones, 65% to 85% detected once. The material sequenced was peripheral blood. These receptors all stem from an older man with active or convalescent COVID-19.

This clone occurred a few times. The CDR3 loop reads CAATGLAYNEQFF. CDR3 coding DNA: TGTGCCGCCACGGGACTAGCCTACAATGAGCAGTTCTTC. This sequence joins TRBV7-9 and TRBJ2-1, with TRBD2 matching 8 bases. V dropped 11 bases and J dropped 2; count of bases not matched to a gene: 5. The CDR3 runs to 13 residues. Germline V gene data show CDR1 as SEHNR and CDR2 as FQNEAQ (reference sequence).

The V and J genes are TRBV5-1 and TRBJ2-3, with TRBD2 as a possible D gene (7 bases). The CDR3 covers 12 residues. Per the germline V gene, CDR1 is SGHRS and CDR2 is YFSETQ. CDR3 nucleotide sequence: TGCGCGGGGGGGCCAGACACAGATACGCAGTATTTT. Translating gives CAGGPDTDTQYF.

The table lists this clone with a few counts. This CDR3 reads CASSMGQGNTEAFF. For the CDR3, the DNA is TGTGCCAGCAGCATGGGACAAGGGAACACTGAAGCTTTCTTT. The chain has TRBV7-9 and TRBJ1-1; TRBD1 might be the D (6 bases). The V gene's germline CDR1 is SEHNR and CDR2 FQNEAQ (reference sequence). The CDR3 spans 14 residues. V was shortened by 5 bases and J by 1 base, with 11 bases between the two germline ends.

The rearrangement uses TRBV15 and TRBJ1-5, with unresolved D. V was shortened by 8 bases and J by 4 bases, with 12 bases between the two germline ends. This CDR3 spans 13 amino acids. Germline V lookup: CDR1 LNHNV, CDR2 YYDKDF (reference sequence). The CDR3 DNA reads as TGTGCCACCGGACTCTCACCTAATCAGCCCCAGCATTTT. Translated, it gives CATGLSPNQPQHF.

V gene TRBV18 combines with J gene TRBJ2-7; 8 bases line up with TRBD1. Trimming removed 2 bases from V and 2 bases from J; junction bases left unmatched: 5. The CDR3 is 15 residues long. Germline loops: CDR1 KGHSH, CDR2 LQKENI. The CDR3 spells CASSPSGQGPYEQYF. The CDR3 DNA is TGTGCCAGCTCACCATCTGGACAGGGCCCCTACGAGCAGTACTTC.

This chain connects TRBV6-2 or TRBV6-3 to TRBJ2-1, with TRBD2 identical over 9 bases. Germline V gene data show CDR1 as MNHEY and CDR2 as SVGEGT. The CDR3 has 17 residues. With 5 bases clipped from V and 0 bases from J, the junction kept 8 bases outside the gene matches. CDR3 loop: CASSTTYSGGSYNEQFF. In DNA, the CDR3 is TGTGCCAGCAGTACTACCTATAGCGGGGGCTCCTACAATGAGCAGTTCTTC.

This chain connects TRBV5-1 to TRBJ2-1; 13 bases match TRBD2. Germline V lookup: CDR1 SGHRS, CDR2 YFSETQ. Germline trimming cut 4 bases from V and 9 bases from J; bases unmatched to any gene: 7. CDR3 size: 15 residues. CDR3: CASSPGLAGYGEQFF. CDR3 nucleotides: TGCGCCAGCAGCCCGGGACTAGCGGGATACGGTGAGCAGTTCTTC.